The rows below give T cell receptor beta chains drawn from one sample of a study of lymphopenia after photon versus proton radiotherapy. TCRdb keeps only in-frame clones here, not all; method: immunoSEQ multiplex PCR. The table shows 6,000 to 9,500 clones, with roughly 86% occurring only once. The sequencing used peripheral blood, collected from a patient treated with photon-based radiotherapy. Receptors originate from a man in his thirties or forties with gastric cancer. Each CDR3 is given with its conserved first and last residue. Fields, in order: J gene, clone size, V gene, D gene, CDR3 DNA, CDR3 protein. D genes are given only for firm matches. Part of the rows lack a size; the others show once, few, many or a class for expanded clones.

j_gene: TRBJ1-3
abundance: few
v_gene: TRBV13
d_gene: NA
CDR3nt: TGTGCCAGCAGCCGAACCGGGACACCTGACTCTGGAAACACCATATATTTT
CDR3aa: CASSRTGTPDSGNTIYF

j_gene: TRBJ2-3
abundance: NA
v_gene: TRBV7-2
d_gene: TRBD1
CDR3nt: TGTGCCAGCAGCCCCGGGACAGGGGAATTTAGCACAGATACGCAGTATTTT
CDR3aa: CASSPGTGEFSTDTQYF

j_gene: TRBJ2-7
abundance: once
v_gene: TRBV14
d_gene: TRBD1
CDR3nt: TGTGCCAGCAGCCCAGGGACAGATGCCGAGCAGTACTTC
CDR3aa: CASSPGTDAEQYF

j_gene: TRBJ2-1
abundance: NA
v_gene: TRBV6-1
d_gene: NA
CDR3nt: TGTGCCAGCTACCGAAGGGCCCTTTCCTACAATGAGCAGTTCTTC
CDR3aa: CASYRRALSYNEQFF

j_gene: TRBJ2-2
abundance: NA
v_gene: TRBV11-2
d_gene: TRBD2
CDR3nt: TGTGCCAGCAGCCGACCTCTGGGTAGCGGGGACACCGGGGAGCTGTTTTTT
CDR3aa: CASSRPLGSGDTGELFF

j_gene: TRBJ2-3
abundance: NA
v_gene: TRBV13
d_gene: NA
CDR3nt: TGTGCCAGCAGCCCCGGACAAACTAGATTCACAGATACGCAGTATTTT
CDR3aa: CASSPGQTRFTDTQYF

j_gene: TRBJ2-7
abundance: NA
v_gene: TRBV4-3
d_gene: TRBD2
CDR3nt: TGCGCCAGCAGCCAAGGGGGACTAGCGAGCGAGCAGTACTTC
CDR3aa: CASSQGGLASEQYF

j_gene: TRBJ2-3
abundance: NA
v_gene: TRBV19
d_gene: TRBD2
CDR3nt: TGTGCCAGTAGTATAGAAGGGGTTAGCGGGGACCGCACAGATACGCAGTATTTT
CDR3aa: CASSIEGVSGDRTDTQYF

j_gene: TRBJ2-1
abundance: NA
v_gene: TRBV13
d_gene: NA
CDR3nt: TGTGCCAGCAGCTTACGACTCCACAATGAGCAGTTCTTC
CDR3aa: CASSLRLHNEQFF

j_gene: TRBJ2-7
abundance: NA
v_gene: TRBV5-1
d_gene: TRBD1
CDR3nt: TGCGCCAGCAGCTTGAGGGGACAGGGTGTCTACGAGCAGTACTTC
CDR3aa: CASSLRGQGVYEQYF

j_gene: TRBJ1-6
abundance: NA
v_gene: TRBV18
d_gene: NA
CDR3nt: TGTGCCAGCTCAACAGGGTGGGATAATTCACCCCTCCACTTT
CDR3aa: CASSTGWDNSPLHF

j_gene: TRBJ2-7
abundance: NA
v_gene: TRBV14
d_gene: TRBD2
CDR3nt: TGTGCCAGCAGCCCCCGGGCTAGCGGGAATAGCGAGCAGTACTTC
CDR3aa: CASSPRASGNSEQYF

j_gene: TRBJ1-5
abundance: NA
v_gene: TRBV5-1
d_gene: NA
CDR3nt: TGCGCCAGCAGCGATCAAGGACAGCCGAATCAGCCCCAGCATTTT
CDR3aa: CASSDQGQPNQPQHF

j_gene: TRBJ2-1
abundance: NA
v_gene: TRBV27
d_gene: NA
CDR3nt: TGTGCCAGCAGTTCGACAGGTTTGGAGGAGTTCTTC
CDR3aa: CASSSTGLEEFF

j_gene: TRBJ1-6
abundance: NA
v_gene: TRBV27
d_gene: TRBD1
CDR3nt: TGTGCCAGCAGTTTATCAGTCCCGGGACAGTATTCACCCCTCCACTTT
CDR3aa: CASSLSVPGQYSPLHF

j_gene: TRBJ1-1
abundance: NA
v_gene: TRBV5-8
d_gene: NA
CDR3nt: TGTGCCAGCAGCGCCGACAGGAACACTGAAGCTTTCTTT
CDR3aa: CASSADRNTEAFF

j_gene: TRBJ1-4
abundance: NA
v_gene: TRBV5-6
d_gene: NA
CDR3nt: TGTGCCAGCAGCTTGGGGGTTACCGGATCTAATGAAAAACTGTTTTTT
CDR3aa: CASSLGVTGSNEKLFF

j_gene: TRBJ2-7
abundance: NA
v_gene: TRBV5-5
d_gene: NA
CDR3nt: TGTGCCAGCAGCTTGGCCCAGTACGAGCAGTACTTC
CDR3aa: CASSLAQYEQYF

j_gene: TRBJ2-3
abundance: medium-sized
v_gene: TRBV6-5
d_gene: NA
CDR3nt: TGTGCCAGCAGTTACCGCCCAGGAGCAGATACGCAGTATTTT
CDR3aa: CASSYRPGADTQYF

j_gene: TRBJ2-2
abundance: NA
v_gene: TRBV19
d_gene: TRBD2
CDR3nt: TGTGCCAGTAGTATTCGGCTAGCGGGGGCCGGGGGGGAGCTGTTTTTT
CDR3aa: CASSIRLAGAGGELFF

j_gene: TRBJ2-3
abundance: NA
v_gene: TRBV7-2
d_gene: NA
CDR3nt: TGTGCCAGCAGCTTGCCGGCCACAGATACGCAGTATTTT
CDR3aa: CASSLPATDTQYF

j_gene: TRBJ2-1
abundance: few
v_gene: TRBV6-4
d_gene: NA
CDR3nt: TGTGCCAGCAGTGACCGAGGGGCGAACTACAATGAGCAGTTCTTC
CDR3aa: CASSDRGANYNEQFF

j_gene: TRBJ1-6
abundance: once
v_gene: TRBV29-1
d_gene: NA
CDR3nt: TGCAGCCCGCCGGAAGGCCCTAAGGTTGATTCACCCCTCCACTTT
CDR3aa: CSPPEGPKVDSPLHF

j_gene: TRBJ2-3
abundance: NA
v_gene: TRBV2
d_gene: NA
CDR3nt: TGTGCCAGCAGTTACCGCCCAGGAGCAGATACGCAGTATTTT
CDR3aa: CASSYRPGADTQYF

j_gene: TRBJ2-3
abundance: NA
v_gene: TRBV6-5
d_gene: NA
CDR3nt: TGTGCCAGCAGTTACGGAGACAGGACCACAGATACGCAGTATTTT
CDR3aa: CASSYGDRTTDTQYF

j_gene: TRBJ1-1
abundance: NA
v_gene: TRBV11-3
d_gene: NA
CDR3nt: TGTGCCAGCAGCTTAGGGAGGGCGGATGAAGCTTTCTTT
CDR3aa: CASSLGRADEAFF

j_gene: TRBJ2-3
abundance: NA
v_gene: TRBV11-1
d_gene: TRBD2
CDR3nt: TGTGCCAGCAGCGCCGGGACTAGCTCCACAGATACGCAGTATTTT
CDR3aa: CASSAGTSSTDTQYF

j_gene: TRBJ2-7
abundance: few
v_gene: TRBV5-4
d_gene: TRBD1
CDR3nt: TGTGCCAGCAGCCTTGGACAGGGGGACACCTACGAGCAGTACTTC
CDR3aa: CASSLGQGDTYEQYF

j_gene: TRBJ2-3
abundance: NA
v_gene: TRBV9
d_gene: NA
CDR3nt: TGTGCCAGCACCGATGCACGGGGCACAGATACGCAGTATTTT
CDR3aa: CASTDARGTDTQYF

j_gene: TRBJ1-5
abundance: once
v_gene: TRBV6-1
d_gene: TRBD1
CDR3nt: TGTGCCAGCGGACAGGGGGGGGCTCAGCCCCAGCATTTT
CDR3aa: CASGQGGAQPQHF

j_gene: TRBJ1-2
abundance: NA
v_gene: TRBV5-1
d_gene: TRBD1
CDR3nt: TGCGCCAGCAGCTCCGGGACAGGGGGAAATCTTGGCTACACCTTC
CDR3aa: CASSSGTGGNLGYTF

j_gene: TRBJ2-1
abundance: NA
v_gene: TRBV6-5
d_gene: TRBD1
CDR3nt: TGTGCCAGCAGTACGGACAGGGGGCGGAATGAGCAGTTCTTC
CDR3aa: CASSTDRGRNEQFF

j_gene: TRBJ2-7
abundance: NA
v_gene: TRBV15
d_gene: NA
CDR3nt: TGTGCCACCAGCAGAGAAGGGCGGGAATACGAGCAGTACTTC
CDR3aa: CATSREGREYEQYF

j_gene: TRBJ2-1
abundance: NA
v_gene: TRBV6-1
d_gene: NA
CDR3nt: TGTGCCAGCAGTGGGGACACACGTCGCTCCTACAATGAGCAGTTCTTC
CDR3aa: CASSGDTRRSYNEQFF

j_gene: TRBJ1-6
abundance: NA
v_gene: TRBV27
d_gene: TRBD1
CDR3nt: TGTGCCAGCAGTTCTGATGAGACAGGGGGTCGGCCCCTCCACTTT
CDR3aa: CASSSDETGGRPLHF

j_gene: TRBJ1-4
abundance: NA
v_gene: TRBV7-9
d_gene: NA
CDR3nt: TGTGCCAGCAGCTTGGGAGCTAATGAAAAACTGTTTTTT
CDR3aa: CASSLGANEKLFF

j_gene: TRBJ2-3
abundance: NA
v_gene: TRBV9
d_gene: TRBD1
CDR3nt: TGTGCCAGCAGCGACCCCGGGACAGGGGGCGATTATACAGATACGCAGTATTTT
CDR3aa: CASSDPGTGGDYTDTQYF

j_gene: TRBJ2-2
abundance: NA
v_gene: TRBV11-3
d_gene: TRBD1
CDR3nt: TGTGCCAGCAGCTTGGGGACAGGGTCCTCCGGGGAGCTGTTTTTT
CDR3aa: CASSLGTGSSGELFF

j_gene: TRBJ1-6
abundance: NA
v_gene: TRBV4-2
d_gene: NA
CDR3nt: TGTGCCAGCAGCCAAGGGAGGAGCTCCTATAATTCACCCCTCCACTTT
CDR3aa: CASSQGRSSYNSPLHF

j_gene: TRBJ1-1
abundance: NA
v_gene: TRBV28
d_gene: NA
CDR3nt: TGTGCCAGCTCCCCCCCTAGAAGGGACACTGAAGCTTTCTTT
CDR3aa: CASSPPRRDTEAFF

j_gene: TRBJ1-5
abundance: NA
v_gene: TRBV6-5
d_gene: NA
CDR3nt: TGTGCCAGCAGAATCAGGGAAAGCAATCAGCCCCAGCATTTT
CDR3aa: CASRIRESNQPQHF

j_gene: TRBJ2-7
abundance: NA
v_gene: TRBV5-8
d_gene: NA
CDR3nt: TGTGCCAGCAGCCATAGGGGGGTTAACTACGAGCAGTACTTC
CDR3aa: CASSHRGVNYEQYF

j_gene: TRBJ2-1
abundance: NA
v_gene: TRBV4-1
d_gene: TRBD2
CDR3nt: TGCGCCAGCAGCCAGGGGAGGGTAGCGGGGAGTTGGGGCCACAATGAGCAGTTCTTC
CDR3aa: CASSQGRVAGSWGHNEQFF

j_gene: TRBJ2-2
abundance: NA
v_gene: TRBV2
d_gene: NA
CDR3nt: TGTGCCAGCAGTGAGTGGGCCGGGGAGCTGTTTTTT
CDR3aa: CASSEWAGELFF

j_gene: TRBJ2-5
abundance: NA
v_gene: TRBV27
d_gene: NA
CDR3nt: TGTGCCAGCAAAGGGTATGGCGGCCAAGAGACCCAGTACTTC
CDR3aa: CASKGYGGQETQYF

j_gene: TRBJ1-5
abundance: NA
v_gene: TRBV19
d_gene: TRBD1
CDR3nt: TGTGCCAGTAGTACCCAGACAGGGGGTATCCCTTTTCAGCCCCAGCATTTT
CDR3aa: CASSTQTGGIPFQPQHF

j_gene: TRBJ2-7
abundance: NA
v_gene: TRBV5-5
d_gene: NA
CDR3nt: TGTGCCAGCAGCTTGGTCGGCAGGGACTACGAGCAGTACTTC
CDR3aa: CASSLVGRDYEQYF

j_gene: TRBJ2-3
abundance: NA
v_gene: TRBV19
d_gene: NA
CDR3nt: TGTGCCAGTCGATTCGGCGGACCCACAGATACGCAGTATTTT
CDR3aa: CASRFGGPTDTQYF

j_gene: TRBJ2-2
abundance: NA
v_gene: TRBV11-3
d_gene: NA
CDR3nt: TGTGCCAGCAGGGGGGCTCAGAACACCGGGGAGCTGTTTTTT
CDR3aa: CASRGAQNTGELFF

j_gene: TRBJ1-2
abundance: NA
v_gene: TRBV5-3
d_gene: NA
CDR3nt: TGTGCCAGAAGCCCTCAGGGGCGGAACTATGGCTACACCTTC
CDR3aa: CARSPQGRNYGYTF